This paragraph covers one TCR beta chain sequence. This sample was included in a study of cytomegalovirus exposure and HLA in healthy donors. The PCR had 60 Vbeta and 13 Jbeta primers. The data were produced by immunoSEQ multiplex PCR, yet TCRdb's version contains in-frame clones alone and is incomplete. The data contain over 250,000 clones, roughly 90% of them singletons. Germline lookup yields CDR1 MDHEN and CDR2 SYDVKM. Losses at the gene ends were 6 bases for V and 3 bases for J; bases not matched to a gene: 11. The CDR3 length is 15 residues. The chain employs TRBV28 and TRBJ2-7; 7 bases align to TRBD1. The receptor was isolated from a man aged 35 to 55 in good health and CMV-seropositive. Sequenced: PBMCs. CDR3 amino acids: CASRDDRADLYEQYF. As DNA, the CDR3 is TGTGCCAGCAGGGATGACAGGGCGGATCTCTACGAGCAGTACTTC.